This is a list of T cell receptor beta chains from one sample in a study of naive and memory T cell subsets. TCRdb fed the UMI-ligation and nested PCR reads into MiXCR, producing one record per CDR3 protein. The data show about 26,000 distinct CDR3 sequences, 5.2% seen once. Sequences were obtained from blood. All receptors come from an adult in good health. CDR3s include the opening cysteine and the closing phenylalanine or tryptophan.

J | V | CDR3
TRBJ2-2 | TRBV6-2/TRBV6-3 | CASSYSGRATGELFF
TRBJ1-1 | TRBV6-1 | CASITGGADTEAFF
TRBJ2-1 | TRBV7-9 | CASSFPLPSGSEYEQFF
TRBJ2-1 | TRBV3-1 | CASSFKVGTGGRNEQFF
TRBJ2-1 | TRBV4-2 | CASSQAGSQSGEQFF
TRBJ2-7 | TRBV20-1 | CSASGISSYEQYF
TRBJ1-1 | TRBV20-1 | CSARDLTVGTEAFF
TRBJ1-1 | TRBV13 | CASSPNGGGLGTEAFF
TRBJ2-4 | TRBV4-1 | CASSQLGLGKNIQYF
TRBJ2-7 | TRBV5-1 | CASSSGTDYEQYF
TRBJ2-5 | TRBV29-1 | CSVVIDRGFQETQYF
TRBJ2-7 | TRBV18 | CASSPPGGLAGEEQYF
TRBJ2-1 | TRBV18 | CASSEQLSEQFF
TRBJ2-4 | TRBV12-3/TRBV12-4 | CASSTWGQAFKNIQYF
TRBJ2-1 | TRBV7-9 | CASTVFGSFNEQFF
TRBJ2-3 | TRBV14 | CASSRGLGRLMADTQYF
TRBJ2-3 | TRBV28 | CASGGVRWSSTDTQYF
TRBJ2-1 | TRBV7-9 | CASSLKLTGEQFF
TRBJ1-5 | TRBV6-2/TRBV6-3 | CASTSGALGQPQHF
TRBJ2-1 | TRBV19 | CASSPRLAGSYNEQFF
TRBJ1-1 | TRBV29-1 | CSAARVRNTEAFF
TRBJ2-7 | TRBV4-2 | CASSPDSYEQYF
TRBJ1-6 | TRBV9 | CASSTGGSRSPLHF
TRBJ2-3 | TRBV11-2 | CASSFTGAFTDTQYF
TRBJ2-1 | TRBV28 | CATTDSYNEQFF
TRBJ2-6 | TRBV12-3/TRBV12-4 | CASSTQYSGANVLTF
TRBJ1-1 | TRBV6-5 | CASSKGRMNTEAFF